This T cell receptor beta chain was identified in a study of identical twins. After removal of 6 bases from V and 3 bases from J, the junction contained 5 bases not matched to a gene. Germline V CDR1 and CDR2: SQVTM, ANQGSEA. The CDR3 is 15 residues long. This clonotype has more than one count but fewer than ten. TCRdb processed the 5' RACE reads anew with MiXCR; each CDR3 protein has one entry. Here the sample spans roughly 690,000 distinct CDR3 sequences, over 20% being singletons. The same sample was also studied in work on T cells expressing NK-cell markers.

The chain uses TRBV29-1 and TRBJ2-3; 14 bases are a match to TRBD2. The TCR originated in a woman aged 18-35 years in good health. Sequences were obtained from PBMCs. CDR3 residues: CSVGLAGGQTDTQYF. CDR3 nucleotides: TGCAGCGTCGGACTAGCGGGAGGTCAAACAGATACGCAGTATTTT.